This is a list of T cell receptor beta chains from one sample in a study of T-cell memory formation after mild COVID-19. TCRdb re-called the 5' RACE reads with MiXCR, one entry per CDR3 protein. There are 300,000 to 350,000 distinct CDR3 sequences in the sample; 10% to 15% occur only once, and about 20% lies in the top ten. Sequenced sample: PBMCs or a T cell subset sorted from them (not recorded which). All receptors come from a man aged 18 to 29 who had mild COVID-19 (a few samples of this study predate the infection). Cell type and time point are not known. CDR3s include the opening cysteine and the closing phenylalanine or tryptophan. A D gene is named only where the DNA matches it firmly. Where a row states a size, it is once, few, many or the class of an expanded clone; other rows omit it.

d_gene	abundance	v_gene	j_gene	CDR3nt	CDR3aa
TRBD1	-	TRBV12-3/TRBV12-4	TRBJ2-3	TGTGCCAGCAGTTCCTCTACAGGGGGCTGGATAGATACGCAGTATTTT	CASSSSTGGWIDTQYF
TRBD1	-	TRBV9	TRBJ1-1	TGTGCCAGCAGCCCCGACAGGGGTTGGGACACTGAAGCTTTCTTT	CASSPDRGWDTEAFF
TRBD1	few	TRBV11-1	TRBJ2-1	TGTGCCAGCAGCTTAGGTCGTCAGGGGGCCTACAATGAGCAGTTCTTC	CASSLGRQGAYNEQFF
-	few	TRBV3-1	TRBJ2-6	TGTGCCAGCAGCCAAGAAATTTCTGGGGCCAACGTCCTGACTTTC	CASSQEISGANVLTF
-	few	TRBV9	TRBJ1-1	TGTGCCAGCAGCGTAGAGTCCAGGATATCCTCTGAAGCTTTCTTT	CASSVESRISSEAFF
-	few	TRBV6-5	TRBJ1-5	TGTGCCAGCAGTTACTCATTTTTAGGGGGAGGGCCCCAGCATTTT	CASSYSFLGGGPQHF
-	-	TRBV12-3/TRBV12-4	TRBJ1-1	TGTGCCACCAGTCCCGTCGGCACTGAAGCTTTCTTT	CATSPVGTEAFF
-	few	TRBV5-1	TRBJ2-2	TGCGCCAGCAGCGGCCGAGACAGCATAACCGGGGAGCTGTTTTTT	CASSGRDSITGELFF
TRBD2	-	TRBV7-9	TRBJ2-3	TGTGCCAGCAGCTTAACTAGCGGGGCGACTAGCACAGATACGCAGTATTTT	CASSLTSGATSTDTQYF
-	many	TRBV12-3/TRBV12-4	TRBJ1-1	TGTGCCAGCAGTTTATCTGACATAAGGAACACTGAAGCTTTCTTT	CASSLSDIRNTEAFF
-	few	TRBV4-3	TRBJ2-1	TGCGCCAGCAGCCAAGATTGGCGGAATGAGCAGTTCTTC	CASSQDWRNEQFF
-	once	TRBV4-2	TRBJ1-1	TGTGCCAGCAGCCAAGTCCGGGGAGAGGGCACTGAAGCTTTCTTT	CASSQVRGEGTEAFF
-	few	TRBV6-2/TRBV6-3	TRBJ2-5	TGTGCCAGCAGTCCTGAGACAGTATTGATAAGTCAAGAGACCCAGTACTTC	CASSPETVLISQETQYF